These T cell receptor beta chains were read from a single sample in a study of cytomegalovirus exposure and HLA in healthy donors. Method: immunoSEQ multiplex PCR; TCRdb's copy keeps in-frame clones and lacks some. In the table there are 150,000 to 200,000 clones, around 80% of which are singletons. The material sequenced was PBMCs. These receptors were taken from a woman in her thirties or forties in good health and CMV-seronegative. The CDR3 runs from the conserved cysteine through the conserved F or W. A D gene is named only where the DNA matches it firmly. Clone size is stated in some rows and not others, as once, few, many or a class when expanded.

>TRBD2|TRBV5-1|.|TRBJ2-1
TGCGCCAGCAGCTTAGCGGGGAACTACAATGAGCAGTTCTTC
CASSLAGNYNEQFF
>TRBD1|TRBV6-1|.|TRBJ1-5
TGTGCCAGCAGTGAGGTCTCCGGGACAGGGTTCCGGCCCCAGCATTTT
CASSEVSGTGFRPQHF
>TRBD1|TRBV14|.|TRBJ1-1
TGTGCCAGCAGCCCCGGACAGGTCACTGAAGCTTTCTTT
CASSPGQVTEAFF
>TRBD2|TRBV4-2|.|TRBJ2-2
TGTGCCAGCAGCCAACTAGCGGGATTAAACACCGGGGAGCTGTTTTTT
CASSQLAGLNTGELFF
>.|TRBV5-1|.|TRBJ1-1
TGCGCCAGCACCTCCACAGGGTCGAACACTGAAGCTTTCTTT
CASTSTGSNTEAFF
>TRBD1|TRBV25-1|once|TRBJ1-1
TGTGCCAGTTTGGACAGGGGAGGGTTAGGGACTGAAGCTTTCTTT
CASLDRGGLGTEAFF
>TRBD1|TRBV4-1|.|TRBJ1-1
TGCGCCAGCAGCCAAGATATTGGGACAGGTGGAATGAACACTGAAGCTTTCTTT
CASSQDIGTGGMNTEAFF
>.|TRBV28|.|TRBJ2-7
TGTGCCAGCAAACGGCGGTACGAGCAGTACTTC
CASKRRYEQYF
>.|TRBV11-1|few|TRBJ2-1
TGTGCCAGCAGCCCAGTGCGGGATGAGCAGTTCTTC
CASSPVRDEQFF
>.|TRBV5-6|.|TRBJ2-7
TGTGCCAGCAGCTACACTTCCGACTTATTCTACGAGCAGTACTTC
CASSYTSDLFYEQYF
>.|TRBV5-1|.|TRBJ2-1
TGCGCCAGCAGCTTGTTAAGGGGTCCGGGGGATAATGAGCAGTTCTTC
CASSLLRGPGDNEQFF
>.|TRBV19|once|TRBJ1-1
TGTGCCAGTAGTATCCCTCCCGACAGGAGCGCTGAAGCTTTCTTT
CASSIPPDRSAEAFF
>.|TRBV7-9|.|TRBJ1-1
TGTGCCAGCAGCTTAGTAGGAGGGGCCCTCGCCTTGAACACTGAAGCTTTCTTT
CASSLVGGALALNTEAFF
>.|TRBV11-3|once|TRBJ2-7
TGTGCCAGCAGCGTACAGGCTAGCTCCTACGAGCAGTACTTC
CASSVQASSYEQYF
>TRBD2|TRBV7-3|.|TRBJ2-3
TGTGCCAGCAGCTTATCGGGGGGTGGGGCAGATACGCAGTATTTT
CASSLSGGGADTQYF
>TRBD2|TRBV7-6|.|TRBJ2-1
TGTGCCAGCAGCTTAGATAATAGCGGGGGATCCTACAATGAGCAGTTCTTC
CASSLDNSGGSYNEQFF
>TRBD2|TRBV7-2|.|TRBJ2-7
TGTGCCAGCAGCCGGATAGCGGGAGGGCTGGGCGAGCAGTACTTC
CASSRIAGGLGEQYF
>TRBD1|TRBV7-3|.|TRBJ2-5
TGTGCCAGCAGTTTGACAGGGGTATTACAAGAGACCCAGTACTTC
CASSLTGVLQETQYF
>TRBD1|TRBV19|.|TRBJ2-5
TGTGCCAGTACCAATACAGGGGCCGGTGAGACCCAGTACTTC
CASTNTGAGETQYF
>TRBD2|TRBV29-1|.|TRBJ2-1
TGCAGCGTTGTACCTGCGAGCGGGAGGACGTACAATGAGCAGTTCTTC
CSVVPASGRTYNEQFF
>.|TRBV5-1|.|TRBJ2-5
TGCGCCAGCAGCTTGGCTTCGTACCAAGAGACCCAGTACTTC
CASSLASYQETQYF
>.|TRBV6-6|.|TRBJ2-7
TGTGCCAGCAGTTACGCGACTAACTACGAGCAGTACTTC
CASSYATNYEQYF
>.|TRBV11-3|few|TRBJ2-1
TGTGCCAGCAGCCCCCCAGGACTGAACAATGAGCAGTTCTTC
CASSPPGLNNEQFF
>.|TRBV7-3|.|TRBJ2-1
TGTGCCAGCAGCTTAGGTTTTGGGCGGGGCGGCTCCTACAATGAGCAGTTCTTC
CASSLGFGRGGSYNEQFF
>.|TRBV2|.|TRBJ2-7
TGTGCCAGCCAAACGATCAGTACTATGAGCTCCTACGAGCAGTACTTC
CASQTISTMSSYEQYF
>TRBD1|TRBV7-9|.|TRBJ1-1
TGTGCCAGCGTTACACAGGGGGGGGGCCTAAACACTGAAGCTTTCTTT
CASVTQGGGLNTEAFF
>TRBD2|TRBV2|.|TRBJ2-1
TGTGCCAGCGTCCTTGGGACTAGCGGGAGGAATGAGCAGTTCTTC
CASVLGTSGRNEQFF
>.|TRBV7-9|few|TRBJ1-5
TGTGCCAGCAGCTTTAGGGGTAGCAATCAGCCCCAGCATTTT
CASSFRGSNQPQHF
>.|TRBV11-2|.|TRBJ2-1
TGTGCCAGCAGCTTAGAAAAGGGGGAGCAGTTCTTC
CASSLEKGEQFF
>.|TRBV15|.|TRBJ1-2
TGTGCCACCAGCAGAGATAGCAGGGATGGCTACACCTTC
CATSRDSRDGYTF
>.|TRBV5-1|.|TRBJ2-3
TGCGCCAGCAGCTTAGGACAGAGCACAGATACGCAGTATTTT
CASSLGQSTDTQYF
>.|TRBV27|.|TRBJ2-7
TGTGCCAGCAGTCCGACACGGATCCCCTACGAGCAGTACTTC
CASSPTRIPYEQYF
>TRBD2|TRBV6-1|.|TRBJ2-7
TGTGCCAGCAGTCGAGCGGGGGTTGGGGAGCAGTACTTC
CASSRAGVGEQYF
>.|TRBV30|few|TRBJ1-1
TGTGCCAGTGACCCGGGACAAAGTCTGAACACTGAAGCTTTCTTT
CASDPGQSLNTEAFF
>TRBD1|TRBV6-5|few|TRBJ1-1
TGTGCCAGCAGTTACTCGGACAGGGTAGACACTGAAGCTTTCTTT
CASSYSDRVDTEAFF
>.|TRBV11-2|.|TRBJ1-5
TGTGCCAGCAGCGCATTACAGGGAAGCAATCAGCCCCAGCATTTT
CASSALQGSNQPQHF
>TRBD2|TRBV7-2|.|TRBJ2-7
TGTGCCAGCAGCGCAGCGGGGGGAGGAACCTACGAGCAGTACTTC
CASSAAGGGTYEQYF
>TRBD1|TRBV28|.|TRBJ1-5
TGTGCCAGCCCCCCCCGGGGACAGAGTAGCAATCAGCCCCAGCATTTT
CASPPRGQSSNQPQHF
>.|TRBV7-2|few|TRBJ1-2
TGTGCCAGCACCCTCGGGGGGGCCAACTATGGCTACACCTTC
CASTLGGANYGYTF
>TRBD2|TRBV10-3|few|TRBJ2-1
TGTGCCATCACCCGAGAAGGGGTAGGGAGGGTTGAGCAGTTCTTC
CAITREGVGRVEQFF
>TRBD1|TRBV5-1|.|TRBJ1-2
TGCGCCAGCAGCTCCGGACAGGGCGGTGATTATGGCTACACCTTC
CASSSGQGGDYGYTF
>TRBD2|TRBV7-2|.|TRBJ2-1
TGTGCCAGCAGCCTACCTCCTAGCGGGGGACAACAGTTCTTC
CASSLPPSGGQQFF
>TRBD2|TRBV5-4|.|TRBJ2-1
TGTGCCAGCAGCTGGAAGATGTCCCTAGCGGGAGGGCCTGTTCCTAGTGAGCAGTTCTTC
CASSWKMSLAGGPVPSEQFF
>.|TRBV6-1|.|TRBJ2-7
TGTGCCAGCAGTGAACTAGGCACCTACGAGCAGTACTTC
CASSELGTYEQYF